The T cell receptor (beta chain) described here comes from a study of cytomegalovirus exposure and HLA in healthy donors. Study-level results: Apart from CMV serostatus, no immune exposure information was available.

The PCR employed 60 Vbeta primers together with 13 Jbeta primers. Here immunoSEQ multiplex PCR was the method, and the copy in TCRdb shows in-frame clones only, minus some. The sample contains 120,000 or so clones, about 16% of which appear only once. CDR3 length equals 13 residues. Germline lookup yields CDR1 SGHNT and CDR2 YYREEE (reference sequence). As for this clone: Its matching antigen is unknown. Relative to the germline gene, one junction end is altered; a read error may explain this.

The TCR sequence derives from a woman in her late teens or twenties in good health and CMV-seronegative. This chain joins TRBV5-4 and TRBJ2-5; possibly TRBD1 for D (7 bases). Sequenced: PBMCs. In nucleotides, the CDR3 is TGTGCCAGAAGCTTGGAGGGGGCGGAGACCCAGTACTTC. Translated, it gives CARSLEGAETQYF. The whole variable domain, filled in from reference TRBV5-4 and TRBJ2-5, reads ETGVTQSPTHLIKTRGQQVTLRCSSQSGHNTVSWYQQALGQGPQFIFQYYREEENGRGNFPPRFSGLQFPNYSSELNVNALELDDSALYLCARSLEGAETQYFGPGTRLLVL.